One and the same sample provided the 25 T cell receptor beta chains below, sequenced in a study of tumor-infiltrating lymphocytes in primary liver carcinoma. Researchers generated TCR beta cDNA from 500 to 600 ng of total RNA, relying on a constant-region primer. Slightly modified ARM-PCR with three nested multiplex PCR rounds yielded TCR beta libraries. The first two PCR rounds, roughly 11 cycles each, used TRBV1-TRBV30 forward primers and a C-beta reverse primer. TCRdb passed the multiplex PCR reads through MiXCR, listing each CDR3 protein once. The data show approximately 330,000 distinct CDR3 sequences, 65% seen once. The authors took blood RNA from unsorted whole blood and also extracted germline DNA. Material for sequencing was peripheral blood. These TCRs come from a man between 40 and 49 years old with primary liver carcinoma and hepatitis B virus infection.

This chain uses TRBV28 with TRBJ1-4; D remains ambiguous. The germline CDR1 and CDR2 sequences are MDHEN and SYDVKM. This CDR3 is built from 16 residues. V was pared by 3 bases and J by 0 bases, with 11 bases between. DNA of the CDR3: TGTGCCAGCAGTTTGATAACAGCAGCAACTAATGAAAAACTGTTTTTT. It is translated as CASSLITAATNEKLFF.

Concerning this clonotype: A read error is possible here, since a much larger clone lies one base away. The rearrangement uses TRBV6-1 and TRBJ2-7; no clear D. From germline, CDR1 is MNHNS and CDR2 SASEGT. The CDR3 totals 14 residues. Here the CDR3 reads CVSSERRDGYEQYF. Here the CDR3 DNA reads TGTGTCAGCAGTGAACGGCGTGATGGCTACGAGCAGTACTTC.

Of note for this clonotype: A read error may explain this, as a much larger clone is one base away. The chain couples TRBV12-3 or TRBV12-4 to TRBJ2-7, with 7 nucleotides matching TRBD1. The CDR3 runs 13 residues. The CDR3 nucleotides read TGTGCCAGCAGTTTAATAACAGGGGCCGAGGAGTACTTC. Residues: CASSLITGAEEYF.

With respect to this clonotype: A clone one base away is much larger, so this may be a read error. The chain carries TRBV6-5 and TRBJ2-1, with D perhaps matching TRBD2 (5 bases). The CDR3 runs to 16 residues. Germline values: CDR1 MNHEY, CDR2 SVGAGI. CDR3 amino acids: CVSSYRSGSSKNEQFF. CDR3 nucleotide sequence: TGTGTCAGCAGTTACCGGAGTGGGAGTTCTAAGAATGAGCAGTTCTTC.

CDR3 sequence: CSVTRSGTYEQYV. The DNA for the CDR3 is TGCAGCGTTACGCGTAGCGGGACCTACGAGCAGTACGTC. J is TRBJ2-7 and V is TRBV29-1; 8 nucleotides align to TRBD2. Germline V gives CDR1 SQVTM, CDR2 ANQGSEA. With V trimmed by 5 bases and J by 2 bases, 5 bases remained unmatched. The CDR3 is 13 amino acids.

To note about this clonotype: A read error may explain this, as a much larger clone is one base away. J is TRBJ1-1 and V is TRBV12-5; a possible D gene is TRBD1 (5 bases). The V gene's germline CDR1 is LGHNT and CDR2 FRNRAP. The CDR3 runs 14 residues. With 6 bases removed from V and 4 bases from J, the gap between germline ends came to 15 bases. CDR3 sequence: CASGQVTVATEAFF. The CDR3 DNA reads as TGTGCTAGTGGCCAAGTGACAGTCGCCACTGAAGCTTTCTTT.

On this clonotype: Given a much more abundant clone one base away, this may be a read error. The rearrangement uses TRBV5-4 and TRBJ2-1; 11 bases align to TRBD2. The CDR3 has 15 residues. Germline V gene sequence: CDR1 SGHNT, CDR2 YYREEE (reference sequence). The DNA for the CDR3 is TGTGCCAGCAGCTTGGTACTAGCGGGAGTGGGTGAGCAGCTCTTC. Residues: CASSLVLAGVGEQLF.

This clonotype was observed a few times. V is TRBV13 and J is TRBJ1-2; maybe TRBD1 (5 bases). V lost 4 bases, J lost 4 bases, and 10 bases lay in between. This CDR3 is built from 13 residues. Germline assignment: CDR1 PRHDT and CDR2 FYEKMQ (reference sequence). The CDR3 bases are TGTGCCAGCAGCTCAGAGGGGTCCTATGGCTACACCTTC. The encoded protein is CASSSEGSYGYTF.

In this sample, this clonotype turned up a few times. The rearrangement joins TRBV5-6 to TRBJ2-3; TRBD2 aligns across 9 bases. The V gene end was trimmed by 4 bases and the J gene end by 1 base; junction bases not matched to a gene: 4. The CDR3 length is 15 residues. Germline-derived CDR1 and CDR2 are SGHDT and YYEEEE. The CDR3 loop is CASSPTSGGTDTQYF. CDR3 sequence (DNA): TGTGCCAGCAGCCCGACTAGCGGTGGCACAGATACGCAGTATTTT. Full variable domain (rest looked up from reference TRBV5-6 and TRBJ2-3): DAGVTQSPTHLIKTRGQQVTLRCSPKSGHDTVSWYQQALGQGPQFIFQYYEEEERQRGNFPDRFSGHQFPNYSSELNVNALLLGDSALYLCASSPTSGGTDTQYFGPGTRLTVL.

On this clonotype itself: The CDR3 end shows no conserved phenylalanine or tryptophan, and so a read error is likely. This chain joins TRBV11-2 and TRBJ2-7; 12 bases agree with TRBD2. The CDR3 length is 14 residues. CDR1 is SGHAT, CDR2 FQNNGV, per germline. J gave up 4 bases and V 5 bases, and 3 bases lay outside the gene matches. The CDR3 here is CASSASGRAYEQYL. Here the CDR3 DNA reads TGTGCCAGCAGCGCTAGCGGGAGGGCTTACGAGCAGTACCTG.

This chain joins TRBV29-1 and TRBJ2-2; 7 bases line up with TRBD2. This CDR3 region has 13 residues. CDR1 is SQVTM and CDR2 is ANQGSEA in the germline V gene. For the CDR3, the DNA is TGCTGCGGGCGGGAGATTGGTACCGGGGAGCTGTTTTTT. This sequence encodes CCGREIGTGELFF.

To note about this clonotype: Compared with germline, one end of the junction differs, possibly owing to a read error. The chain carries TRBV5-5 and TRBJ2-1, with no clear D. Germline V gives CDR1 SGHKS, CDR2 YYEKEE (reference sequence). The CDR3 loop spans 14 amino acids. The CDR3 region is CANSSVGRANEQFF. CDR3 in DNA: TGTGCCAACAGCTCGGTTGGCCGAGCGAATGAGCAGTTCTTC. The full variable domain, its missing parts supplied by reference TRBV5-5 and TRBJ2-1, is DAGVTQSPTHLIKTRGQQVTLRCSPISGHKSVSWYQQVLGQGPQFIFQYYEKEERGRGNFPDRFSARQFPNYSSELNVNALLLGDSALYLCANSSVGRANEQFFGPGTRLTVL.

On this clonotype: Just one base apart from a much larger clone, this may be a read error. CDR3 sequence reads: CASSSQQGSVDTQYF. DNA of the CDR3: TGCGCCAGCAGCTCGCAACAGGGAAGCGTAGATACGCAGTATTTT. The chain links TRBV5-1 to TRBJ2-3; tentative D call: TRBD1 (6 bases). The CDR3 runs to 15 residues. V lost 3 bases to trimming and J lost 5 bases, with 16 bases between them. CDR1 SGHRS and CDR2 YFSETQ come from the germline V gene.

The table lists this clonotype with many counts. The chain combines TRBV12-3 or TRBV12-4 with TRBJ1-1; no clear D. There are 13 residues in the CDR3. Trimming stripped 2 bases from V and 5 bases from J, with 9 bases between. The CDR3 nucleotides are TGTGCCAGCAGTTTAAGAGGAAGAACTGAAGCTTTCTTT. This translates into CASSLRGRTEAFF.

To note about this clonotype: It is likely a read error, because the conserved phenylalanine at the end of the CDR3 is missing. The gene calls are TRBV11-2 and TRBJ1-2; weak D call: TRBD1 (6 bases). V lost 5 bases, J lost 0 bases, and 10 bases lay in between. Germline values: CDR1 SGHAT, CDR2 FQNNGV. This CDR3 is built from 14 residues. CDR3 DNA: TGTGCCAGCAGCCTGCGGACAGCTAACTATGGCTACACCATC. It translates to CASSLRTANYGYTI.

This clonotype was recorded many times. The chain combines TRBV29-1 with TRBJ2-7; possibly TRBD1 for D (6 bases). Germline-derived CDR1 and CDR2 are SQVTM and ANQGSEA. The CDR3 runs to 15 residues. The ends were cut back, 4 bases at V and 2 bases at J, with 18 bases in the middle. The CDR3 DNA is TGCAGCGTTGGGATCCCGGGCAGGGGAGCCTACGAGCAGTACTTC. It encodes CSVGIPGRGAYEQYF.

About this clonotype itself: At one boundary the junction diverges from the germline segment, which might be a read error. The chain joins TRBV11-2 to TRBJ2-7; perhaps TRBD1 as D (6 bases). The V gene's germline CDR1 is SGHAT and CDR2 FQNNGV. The CDR3 length is 12 residues. DNA for the CDR3: TGTGCCGGCAGCTCCGGGACAACCGAGCATTACTTC. This sequence encodes CAGSSGTTEHYF.

Worth noting for this clonotype: Being one base from a much bigger clone, this may be a read error. The chain has TRBV6-1 and TRBJ1-1; D gene ambiguous. This CDR3 has 13 residues. Per germline, CDR1 MNHNS and CDR2 SASEGT. V gave up 4 bases and J gave up 13 bases, with 19 bases separating them. The CDR3 is CASSALTGYSLFF. In nucleotides, the CDR3 is TGTGCCAGCAGTGCCCTGACTGGTTATTCCCTTTTCTTT.

The J gene is TRBJ2-3, the V gene TRBV11-2; 7 bases map to TRBD1. V shed 6 bases, J shed 2 bases, and the junction held 5 bases outside the gene matches. Germline loops: CDR1 SGHAT, CDR2 FQNNGV. This CDR3 has 14 amino acids. In nucleotides, the CDR3 is TGTGCCAGCAGGGGACAGTTTGACACAGATACGCAGTATTTT. Translated: CASRGQFDTDTQYF.

The chain employs TRBV6-5 and TRBJ1-2, with D perhaps TRBD1 (6 bases). V lost 2 bases, J lost 3 bases, and 10 bases lay in between. The CDR3 consists of 14 residues. CDR1 is MNHEY, CDR2 SVGAGI, per germline. The CDR3 DNA follows: TGTGCCAGCAGTTACAACAGGGAGGACTATGGCTACACCTTC. This encodes CASSYNREDYGYTF.

The chain joins TRBV28 to TRBJ2-1; 10 nucleotides match TRBD1. The CDR3 runs 15 residues. The V gene's germline CDR1 is MDHEN and CDR2 SYDVKM. Trimming removed 6 bases from V and 6 bases from J; junction bases left unmatched: 8. CDR3 DNA: TGTGCCAGCAGAGACCGGGACAGGGGCCTCAATGAGCAGTTCTTC. Protein product: CASRDRDRGLNEQFF.

Concerning this clonotype: Its ends do not fully match the called genes, so a read error is possible. The chain couples TRBV11-2 to TRBJ1-1, with D perhaps TRBD1 (6 bases). From germline, CDR1 is SGHAT and CDR2 FQNNGV. CDR3 length: 13 amino acids. CDR3 loop: CACSKDRNTEAFF. CDR3 DNA sequence: TGTGCCTGCAGCAAGGACAGAAACACTGAGGCTTTCTTT.

Remarks on this clonotype: Likely a read error: the CDR3 ends without its conserved phenylalanine or tryptophan. The rearrangement links TRBV12-3 or TRBV12-4 to TRBJ2-7; TRBD2 matches at 14 bases. Trimming took 7 bases from V and 5 from J; bases not matched to a gene: 7. The CDR3 totals 15 residues. The CDR3 region is CASKVSGLAGDEQYL. For the CDR3, the DNA is TGTGCCAGCAAGGTTTCGGGACTAGCGGGAGACGAGCAGTACTTA.

This clonotype was observed many times. The V and J genes are TRBV12-3 or TRBV12-4 and TRBJ2-5; a possible D gene is TRBD1 (6 bases). Trimming removed 5 bases at V and 5 bases at J, with 18 bases between. There are 15 residues in the CDR3. This CDR3 is CASSPLWTQGETQYF. The CDR3 DNA is TGTGCCAGCAGTCCTCTATGGACCCAGGGGGAGACCCAGTACTTC.

Turning to this clonotype: This sequence may be a read error, since a much larger clone differs from it by one base. The rearrangement uses TRBV4-1 and TRBJ2-7; TRBD1 matches 8 bases. Losses at the gene ends were 2 bases for V and 7 bases for J; bases not matched to a gene: 10. In germline, CDR1 is MGHRA, CDR2 YSYEKL. This CDR3 comprises 15 residues. The CDR3 spells CASSQQAGGGKEQYF. In nucleotides, the CDR3 is TGCGCCAGCAGCCAACAGGCAGGGGGCGGGAAGGAGCAGTACTTC.